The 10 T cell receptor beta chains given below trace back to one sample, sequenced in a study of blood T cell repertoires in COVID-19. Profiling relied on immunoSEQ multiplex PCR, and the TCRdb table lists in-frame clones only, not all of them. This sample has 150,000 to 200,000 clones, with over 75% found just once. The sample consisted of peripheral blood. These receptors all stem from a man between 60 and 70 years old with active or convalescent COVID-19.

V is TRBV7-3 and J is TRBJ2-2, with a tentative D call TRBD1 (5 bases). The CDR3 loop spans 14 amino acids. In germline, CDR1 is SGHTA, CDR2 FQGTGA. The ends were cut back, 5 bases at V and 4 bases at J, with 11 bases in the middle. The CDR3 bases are TGTGCCAGCAGCATGACAGCGCGCACCGGGGAGCTGTTTTTT. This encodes CASSMTARTGELFF.

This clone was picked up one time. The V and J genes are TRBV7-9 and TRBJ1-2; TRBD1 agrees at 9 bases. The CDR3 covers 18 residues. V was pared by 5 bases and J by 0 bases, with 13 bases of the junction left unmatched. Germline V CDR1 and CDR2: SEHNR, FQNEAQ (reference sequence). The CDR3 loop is CASSPHSGTGSANYGYTF. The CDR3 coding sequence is TGTGCCAGCAGCCCCCACTCCGGGACAGGGTCGGCTAACTATGGCTACACCTTC.

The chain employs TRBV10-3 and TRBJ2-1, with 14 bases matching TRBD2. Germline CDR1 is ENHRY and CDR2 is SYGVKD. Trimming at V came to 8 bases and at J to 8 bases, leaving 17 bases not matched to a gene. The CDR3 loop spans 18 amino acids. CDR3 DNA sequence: TGTGCCATCCGGAATTCCGTGACTAGCGGGAGGGCGAGCGATGAGCAGTTCTTC. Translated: CAIRNSVTSGRASDEQFF.

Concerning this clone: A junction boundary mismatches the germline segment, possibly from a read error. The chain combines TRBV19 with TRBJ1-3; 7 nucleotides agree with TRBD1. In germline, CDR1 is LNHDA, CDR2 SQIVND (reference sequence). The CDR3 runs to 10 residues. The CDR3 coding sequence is TGTGCCATCGAGGACAGGCTTAGGGTTTTT. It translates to CAIEDRLRVF. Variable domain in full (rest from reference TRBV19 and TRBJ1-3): DGGITQSPKYLFRKEGQNVTLSCEQNLNHDAMYWYRQDPGQGLRLIYYSQIVNDFQKGDIAEGYSVSREKKESFPLTVTSAQKNPTAFYLCAIEDRLRVFGEGSWLTVV.

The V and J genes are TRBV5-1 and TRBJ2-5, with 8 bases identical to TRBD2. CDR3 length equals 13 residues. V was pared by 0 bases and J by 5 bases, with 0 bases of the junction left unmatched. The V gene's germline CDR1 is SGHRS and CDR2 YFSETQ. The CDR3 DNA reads TGCGCCAGCAGCTTGGGACTAGCGGAGACCCAGTACTTC. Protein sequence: CASSLGLAETQYF.

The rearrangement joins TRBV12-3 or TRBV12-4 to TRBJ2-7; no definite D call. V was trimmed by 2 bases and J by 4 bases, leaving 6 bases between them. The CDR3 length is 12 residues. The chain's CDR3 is CASSLSFYEQYF. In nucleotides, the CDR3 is TGTGCCAGCAGTTTAAGCTTTTACGAGCAGTACTTC.

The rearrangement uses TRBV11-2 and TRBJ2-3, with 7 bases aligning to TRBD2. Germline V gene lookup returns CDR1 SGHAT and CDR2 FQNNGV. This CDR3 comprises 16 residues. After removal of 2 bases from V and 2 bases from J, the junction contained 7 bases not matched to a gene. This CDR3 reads CASSLTGTKNTDTQYF. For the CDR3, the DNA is TGTGCCAGCAGCTTAACCGGGACTAAAAACACAGATACGCAGTATTTT.

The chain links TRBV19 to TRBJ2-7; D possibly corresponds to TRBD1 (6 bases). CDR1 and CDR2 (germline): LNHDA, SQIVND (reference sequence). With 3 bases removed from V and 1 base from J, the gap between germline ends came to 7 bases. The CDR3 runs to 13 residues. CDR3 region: CASSMGQSYEQYF. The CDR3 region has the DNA TGTGCCAGTAGTATGGGACAATCCTACGAGCAGTACTTC. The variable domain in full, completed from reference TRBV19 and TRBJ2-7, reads DGGITQSPKYLFRKEGQNVTLSCEQNLNHDAMYWYRQDPGQGLRLIYYSQIVNDFQKGDIAEGYSVSREKKESFPLTVTSAQKNPTAFYLCASSMGQSYEQYFGPGTRLTVT.

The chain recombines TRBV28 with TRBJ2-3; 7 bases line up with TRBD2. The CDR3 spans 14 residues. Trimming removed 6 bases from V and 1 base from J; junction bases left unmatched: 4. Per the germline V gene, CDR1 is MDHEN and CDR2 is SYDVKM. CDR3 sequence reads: CASRGTTRTDTQYF. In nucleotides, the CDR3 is TGTGCCAGCAGGGGGACTACGCGCACAGATACGCAGTATTTT.

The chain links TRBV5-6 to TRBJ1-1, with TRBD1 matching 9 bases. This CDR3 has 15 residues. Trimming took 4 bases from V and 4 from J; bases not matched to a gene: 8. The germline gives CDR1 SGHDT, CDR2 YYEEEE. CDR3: CASSILQGARTEAFF. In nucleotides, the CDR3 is TGTGCCAGCAGCATTCTACAGGGGGCGCGCACTGAAGCTTTCTTT.